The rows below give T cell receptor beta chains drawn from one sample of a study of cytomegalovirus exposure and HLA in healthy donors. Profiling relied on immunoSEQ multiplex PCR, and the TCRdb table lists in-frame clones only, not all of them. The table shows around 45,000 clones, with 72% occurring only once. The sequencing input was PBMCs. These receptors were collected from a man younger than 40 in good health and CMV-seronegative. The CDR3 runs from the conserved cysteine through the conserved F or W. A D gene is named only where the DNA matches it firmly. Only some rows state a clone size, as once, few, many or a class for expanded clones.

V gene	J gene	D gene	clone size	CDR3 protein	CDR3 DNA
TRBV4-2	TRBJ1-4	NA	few	CASSQVPINEKLFF	TGTGCCAGCAGCCAAGTTCCCATTAATGAAAAACTGTTTTTT
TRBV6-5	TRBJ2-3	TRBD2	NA	CASSYGGGRTDTQYF	TGTGCCAGCAGTTATGGCGGGGGACGCACAGATACGCAGTATTTT
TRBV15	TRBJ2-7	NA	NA	CATSAHINPSYEQYF	TGTGCCACCAGCGCCCACATTAATCCTTCCTACGAGCAGTACTTC
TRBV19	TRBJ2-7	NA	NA	CASSRLVSYEQYF	TGTGCCAGTAGCCGACTAGTATCCTACGAGCAGTACTTC
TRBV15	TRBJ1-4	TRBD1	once	CATSRDTPGDSLSEKLFF	TGTGCCACCAGCAGGGACACCCCAGGGGACAGCCTATCGGAAAAACTGTTTTTT
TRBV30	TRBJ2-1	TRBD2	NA	CAWSIGGSDEQFF	TGTGCCTGGAGTATTGGCGGGAGCGATGAGCAGTTCTTC
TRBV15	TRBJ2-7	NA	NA	CATSSRVSYEQYF	TGTGCCACCAGCAGTCGAGTCTCCTACGAGCAGTACTTC
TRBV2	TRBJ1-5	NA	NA	CASSLTGYNQPQHF	TGTGCCAGCAGCTTAACGGGGTACAATCAGCCCCAGCATTTT
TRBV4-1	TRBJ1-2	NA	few	CASSQVVRRDPLYGYTF	TGCGCCAGCAGCCAAGTTGTTAGGAGGGATCCCCTCTATGGCTACACCTTC
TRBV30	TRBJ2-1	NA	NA	CAWTPVGQGRANSYNEQFF	TGTGCCTGGACCCCCGTGGGGCAGGGTCGCGCCAACTCCTACAATGAGCAGTTCTTC
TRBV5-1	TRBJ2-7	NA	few	CASSWKYPGADYEQYF	TGCGCCAGCAGCTGGAAGTACCCAGGGGCTGACTACGAGCAGTACTTC
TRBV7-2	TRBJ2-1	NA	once	CASSPQTLLVYNEQFF	TGTGCCAGCAGCCCCCAGACTCTGCTAGTCTACAATGAGCAGTTCTTC
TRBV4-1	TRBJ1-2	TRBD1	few	CASSQGPGGNYGYTF	TGCGCCAGCAGCCAAGGACCAGGGGGCAACTATGGCTACACCTTC
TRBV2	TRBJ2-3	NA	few	CASSESRADTQYF	TGTGCCAGCAGTGAAAGTAGAGCAGATACGCAGTATTTT
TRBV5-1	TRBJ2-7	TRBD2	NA	CASSWGGLAGTYEQYF	TGCGCCAGCAGCTGGGGAGGACTAGCCGGAACCTACGAGCAGTACTTC
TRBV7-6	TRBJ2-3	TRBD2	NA	CASRRIRLAATDTQYF	TGTGCCAGCAGGCGAATAAGACTAGCGGCCACAGATACGCAGTATTTT
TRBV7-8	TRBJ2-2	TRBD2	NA	CASSLAGWGEGRSGELFF	TGTGCCAGCAGCTTAGCGGGTTGGGGGGAGGGCCGTTCCGGGGAGCTGTTTTTT
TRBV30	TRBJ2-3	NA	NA	CAWSVLALDTQYF	TGTGCCTGGAGTGTTTTAGCGTTAGATACGCAGTATTTT
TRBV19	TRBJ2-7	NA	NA	CASRDRWGERPPEQYF	TGTGCCAGTAGGGATAGGTGGGGGGAAAGGCCCCCCGAGCAGTACTTC
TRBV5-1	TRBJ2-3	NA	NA	CASSLTGDTQYF	TGCGCCAGCAGCTTGACGGGGGATACGCAGTATTTT
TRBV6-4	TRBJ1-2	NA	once	CASSERTASGYTF	TGTGCCAGCAGCGAACGAACTGCATCTGGCTACACCTTC
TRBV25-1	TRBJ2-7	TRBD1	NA	CASSKDRDYEQYF	TGTGCCAGCAGTAAGGACAGGGACTACGAGCAGTACTTC
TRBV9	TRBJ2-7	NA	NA	CASSVAEGYEQYF	TGTGCCAGCAGCGTAGCGGAGGGATACGAGCAGTACTTC
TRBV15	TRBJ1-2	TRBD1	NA	CATSRDPGQGDYGYTF	TGTGCCACCAGCAGAGATCCTGGACAGGGGGACTATGGCTACACCTTC
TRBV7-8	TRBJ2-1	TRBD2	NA	CASSLALAGAYEQFF	TGTGCCAGCAGCTTAGCTCTAGCGGGAGCTTATGAGCAGTTCTTC
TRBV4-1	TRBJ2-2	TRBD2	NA	CASSHPPAGSNTGELFF	TGCGCCAGCAGCCACCCACCAGCGGGATCGAACACCGGGGAGCTGTTTTTT
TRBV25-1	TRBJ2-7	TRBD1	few	CASRATGGGEQYF	TGTGCCAGCAGAGCTACAGGGGGCGGCGAGCAGTACTTC
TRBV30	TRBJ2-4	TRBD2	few	CAWGGYLAGGPTMAKNIQYF	TGTGCCTGGGGTGGGTACCTAGCGGGAGGACCGACTATGGCCAAAAACATTCAGTACTTC
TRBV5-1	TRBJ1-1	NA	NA	CASSTPTGAAFF	TGCGCCAGCAGCACCCCGACAGGTGCAGCTTTCTTT
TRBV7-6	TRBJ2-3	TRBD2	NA	CASSAQFSGGEDTQYF	TGTGCCAGCAGCGCCCAATTTAGCGGGGGGGAAGATACGCAGTATTTT
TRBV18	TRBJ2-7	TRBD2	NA	CASSPGGKYEQYF	TGTGCCAGCTCCCCGGGAGGGAAATACGAGCAGTACTTC
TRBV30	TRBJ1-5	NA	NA	CAWSPPWGRINQPQHF	TGTGCCTGGAGTCCTCCGTGGGGCAGAATCAATCAGCCCCAGCATTTT
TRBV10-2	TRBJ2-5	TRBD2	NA	CASKLAGVETQYF	TGCGCCAGCAAACTAGCGGGAGTAGAGACCCAGTACTTC
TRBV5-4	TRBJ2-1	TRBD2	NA	CASRAGTSGRAIEQFF	TGTGCCAGCAGAGCCGGGACTAGCGGGAGGGCCATTGAGCAGTTCTTC
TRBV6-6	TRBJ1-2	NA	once	CASNGDYWDYGYTF	TGTGCCAGCAACGGGGACTACTGGGACTATGGCTACACCTTC
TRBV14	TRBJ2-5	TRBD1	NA	CASSPGTGLRETQYF	TGTGCCAGCAGTCCCGGGACAGGGCTACGAGAGACCCAGTACTTC
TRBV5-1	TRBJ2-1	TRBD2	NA	CASSLKTSGRDIYNEQFF	TGCGCCAGCAGCTTGAAGACTAGCGGGAGGGATATCTACAATGAGCAGTTCTTC
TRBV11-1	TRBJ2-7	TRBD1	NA	CASSPRDRGPYEQYF	TGTGCCAGCAGCCCCCGGGACAGGGGTCCCTACGAGCAGTACTTC
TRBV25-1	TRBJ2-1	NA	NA	CASRRDTQKYNEQFF	TGTGCCAGCAGGAGGGACACGCAAAAATACAATGAGCAGTTCTTC
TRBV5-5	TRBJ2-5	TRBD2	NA	CASRSTSGREETQYF	TGTGCCAGCAGGTCGACTAGCGGGAGGGAAGAGACCCAGTACTTC
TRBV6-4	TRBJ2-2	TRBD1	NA	CASSDHGQGGAGELFF	TGTGCCAGCAGTGACCACGGACAGGGGGGAGCGGGGGAGCTGTTTTTT
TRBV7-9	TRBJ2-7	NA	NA	CAGSDSGFSLNEQYF	TGTGCCGGATCTGATTCAGGGTTCTCTCTGAACGAGCAGTACTTC
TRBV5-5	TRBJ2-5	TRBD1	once	CASSLRGQEETQYF	TGTGCCAGCAGCTTGAGGGGACAGGAAGAGACCCAGTACTTC
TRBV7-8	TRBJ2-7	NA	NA	CASSLAGTLSYEQYF	TGTGCCAGCAGCTTAGCCGGGACTCTCTCCTACGAGCAGTACTTC
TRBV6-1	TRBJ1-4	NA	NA	CASSERLKRDSLTTNEKLFF	TGTGCCAGCAGTGAAAGGTTGAAAAGAGACAGCCTGACAACTAATGAAAAACTGTTTTTT
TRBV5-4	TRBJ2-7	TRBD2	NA	CASSLDSGLAGGYEQYF	TGTGCCAGCAGCTTGGACTCGGGACTAGCGGGAGGTTACGAGCAGTACTTC
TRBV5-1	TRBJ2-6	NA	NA	CASSSGGPVGANVLTF	TGCGCCAGCAGCTCTGGCGGGCCCGTGGGGGCCAACGTCCTGACTTTC
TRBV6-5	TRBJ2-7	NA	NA	CASNPGGTGSYEQYF	TGTGCCAGCAACCCCGGGGGGACAGGTTCCTACGAGCAGTACTTC
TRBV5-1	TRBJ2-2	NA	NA	CASSFFPERGIDLSGELFF	TGCGCCAGCAGCTTTTTCCCCGAGAGGGGGATTGATCTTTCCGGGGAGCTGTTTTTT
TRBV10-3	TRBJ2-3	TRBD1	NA	CAIRQGITDTRYF	TGTGCCATCCGACAGGGGATCACAGATACGCGGTATTTT
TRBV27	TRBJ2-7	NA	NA	CASSPQTSYEQYF	TGTGCCAGCAGTCCTCAGACTAGTTACGAGCAGTACTTC
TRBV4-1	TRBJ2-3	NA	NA	CASSQDSVFTQYF	TGCGCCAGCAGCCAGGACAGCGTGTTCACGCAGTATTTT
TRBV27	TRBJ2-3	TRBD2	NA	CASRGLAGVHTQYF	TGTGCCAGCAGGGGACTAGCGGGAGTACATACGCAGTATTTT